This entry lists 11 T cell receptor beta chains sequenced from one sample in a study of cytomegalovirus exposure and HLA in healthy donors. Sequencing used immunoSEQ multiplex PCR; TCRdb keeps in-frame clones, though not all of them. This sample carries roughly 220,000 clones, over 80% of them seen once, and the ten largest clones take more than 0.85%. Sequencing used PBMCs. The receptors were gathered from a woman under 30 in good health and CMV-seronegative.

The rearrangement links TRBV5-4 to TRBJ2-2; D remains unclear. V was pared by 7 bases and J by 4 bases, with 8 bases between. The CDR3 is made up of 12 amino acids. Germline values: CDR1 SGHNT, CDR2 YYREEE (reference sequence). The CDR3 protein is CASSHVTGELFF. The CDR3 bases are TGTGCCAGCTCACACGTCACCGGGGAGCTGTTTTTT.

The V and J genes are TRBV5-6 and TRBJ1-2, with D hard to call. The CDR3 covers 13 residues. Germline V lookup: CDR1 SGHDT, CDR2 YYEEEE. The V end lost 6 bases, the J end lost 8 bases, and 17 bases lay between the germline ends. CDR3 bases: TGTGCCAGCACAGACGGGTCCTCCCACGGCTACACCTTC. Translation gives CASTDGSSHGYTF. Full variable domain (remainder filled in from reference TRBV5-6 and TRBJ1-2): DAGVTQSPTHLIKTRGQQVTLRCSPKSGHDTVSWYQQALGQGPQFIFQYYEEEERQRGNFPDRFSGHQFPNYSSELNVNALLLGDSALYLCASTDGSSHGYTFGSGTRLTVV.

This clone has only one observation. J is TRBJ2-5 and V is TRBV5-1; the D gene is possibly TRBD2 (6 bases). CDR1 and CDR2 (germline): SGHRS, YFSETQ. This CDR3 spans 13 amino acids. Trimming stripped 4 bases from V and 5 bases from J, with 12 bases between. DNA of the CDR3: TGCGCCAGCAGCCTAAGGAGGGGTGAGACCCAGTACTTC. It encodes CASSLRRGETQYF.

This chain uses TRBV5-1 with TRBJ2-7; the D gene is possibly TRBD2 (5 bases). The CDR3 spans 14 residues. CDR1 is SGHRS, CDR2 YFSETQ, per germline. Trimming took 3 bases from V and 5 from J, leaving 15 bases between them. CDR3: CASSSRAPRDEQYF. CDR3 coding DNA: TGCGCCAGCAGCTCCCGGGCCCCGCGGGACGAGCAGTACTTC.

V gene TRBV19 combines with J gene TRBJ2-5; D may be TRBD1 (5 bases). The germline V gene encodes CDR1 LNHDA and CDR2 SQIVND (reference sequence). Trimming stripped 1 base from V and 5 bases from J, with 11 bases between. This CDR3 region has 14 residues. As DNA, the CDR3 is TGTGCCAGTAGTATAGGGGCAGGGCGTGAGACCCAGTACTTC. Its translation: CASSIGAGRETQYF.

The chain couples TRBV7-9 to TRBJ2-7; TRBD1 aligns across 9 bases. The V segment lost 5 bases and the J segment 5 bases; nucleotides outside the gene matches: 7. Looked up from germline, CDR1 is SEHNR and CDR2 is FQNEAQ (reference sequence). This CDR3 is 14 amino acids long. CDR3: CASSAGQGVNEQYF. The CDR3 coding sequence is TGTGCCAGCAGCGCGGGACAGGGCGTGAACGAGCAGTACTTC.

V and J are TRBV11-2 and TRBJ2-7; D ambiguous. The CDR3 totals 15 residues. Germline-derived CDR1 and CDR2 are SGHAT and FQNNGV. The V end was cut by 4 bases, the J end by 0 bases, with 13 bases between. The CDR3 protein is CASSSPTEPSYEQYF. The CDR3 coding sequence is TGTGCCAGCAGCTCTCCGACTGAACCCTCCTACGAGCAGTACTTC.

This chain joins TRBV19 and TRBJ1-4; perhaps TRBD1 as D (5 bases). V was shortened by 1 base and J by 8 bases, with 17 bases between the two germline ends. Germline CDR1 reads LNHDA; CDR2 reads SQIVND (reference sequence). The CDR3 runs 16 residues. The CDR3 sequence is CASSIGSRAAGEKLFF. The CDR3 nucleotides are TGTGCCAGTAGTATAGGCTCTAGGGCCGCAGGGGAAAAACTGTTTTTT.

The V call is TRBV7-6, the J call TRBJ1-1, with D unresolved. Trimming took 5 bases from V and 6 from J, leaving 16 bases between them. The CDR3 is made up of 14 amino acids. Germline V CDR1 and CDR2: SGHVS, FNYEAQ. Here the CDR3 DNA reads TGTGCCAGCAGCCCAGCGATCTCCGGCTCTGAAGCTTTCTTT. Encoded protein: CASSPAISGSEAFF.

The chain couples TRBV19 to TRBJ1-2, with D unclear. The germline CDR1 and CDR2 sequences are LNHDA and SQIVND (reference sequence). The V gene lost 6 bases and the J gene lost 4 bases, with 15 bases spanning the gap. CDR3 size: 14 residues. CDR3 coding DNA: TGTGCCAGTAGGCCTGAACCTGAGGGCTATGGCTACACCTTC. Amino acids: CASRPEPEGYGYTF.

The chain employs TRBV12-5 and TRBJ2-1; 12 nucleotides match TRBD2. Per germline, CDR1 LGHNT and CDR2 FRNRAP. The trim removed 1 base at V and 9 bases at J, leaving 4 bases unmatched. This CDR3 has 15 amino acids. The CDR3 spells CASGLGLAGASEQFF. The CDR3, as DNA: TGTGCTAGTGGTTTGGGACTAGCGGGAGCGAGTGAGCAGTTCTTC. Using reference TRBV12-5 and TRBJ2-1 for the parts outside the CDR3, the full variable domain is DARVTQTPRHKVTEMGQEVTMRCQPILGHNTVFWYRQTMMQGLELLAYFRNRAPLDDSGMPKDRFSAEMPDATLATLKIQPSEPRDSAVYFCASGLGLAGASEQFFGPGTRLTVL.